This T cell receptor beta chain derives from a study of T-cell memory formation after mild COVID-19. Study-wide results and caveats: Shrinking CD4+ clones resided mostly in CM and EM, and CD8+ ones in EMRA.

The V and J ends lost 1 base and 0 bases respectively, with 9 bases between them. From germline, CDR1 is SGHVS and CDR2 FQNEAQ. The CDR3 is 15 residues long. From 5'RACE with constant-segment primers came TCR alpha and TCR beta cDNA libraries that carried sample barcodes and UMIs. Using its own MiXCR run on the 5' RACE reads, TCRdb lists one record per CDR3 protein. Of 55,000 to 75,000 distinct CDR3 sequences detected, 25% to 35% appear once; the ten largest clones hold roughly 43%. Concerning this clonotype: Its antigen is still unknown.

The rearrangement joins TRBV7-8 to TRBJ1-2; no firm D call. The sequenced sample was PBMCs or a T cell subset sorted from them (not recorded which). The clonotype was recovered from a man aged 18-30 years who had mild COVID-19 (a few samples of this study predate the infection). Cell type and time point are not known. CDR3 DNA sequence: TGTGCCAGCAGCTTAGTTTTTGGGTCTAACTATGGCTACACCTTC. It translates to CASSLVFGSNYGYTF. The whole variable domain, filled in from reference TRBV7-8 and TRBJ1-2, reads GAGVSQSPRYKVAKRGQDVALRCDPISGHVSLFWYQQALGQGPEFLTYFQNEAQLDKSGLPSDRFFAERPEGSVSTLKIQRTQQEDSAVYLCASSLVFGSNYGYTFGSGTRLTVV.